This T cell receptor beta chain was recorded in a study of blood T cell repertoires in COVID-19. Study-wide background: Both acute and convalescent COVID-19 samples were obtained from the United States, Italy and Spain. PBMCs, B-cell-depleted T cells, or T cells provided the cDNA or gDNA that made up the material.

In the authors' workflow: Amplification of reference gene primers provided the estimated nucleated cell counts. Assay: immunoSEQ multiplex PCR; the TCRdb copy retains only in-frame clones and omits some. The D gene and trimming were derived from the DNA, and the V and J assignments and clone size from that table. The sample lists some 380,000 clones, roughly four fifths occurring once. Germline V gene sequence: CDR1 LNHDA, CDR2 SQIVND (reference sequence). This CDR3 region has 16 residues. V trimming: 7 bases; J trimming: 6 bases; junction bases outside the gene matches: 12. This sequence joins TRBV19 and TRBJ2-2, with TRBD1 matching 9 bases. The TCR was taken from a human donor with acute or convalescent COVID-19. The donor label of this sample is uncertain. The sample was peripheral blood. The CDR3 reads CASKEHGTGKPGELFF. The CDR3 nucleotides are TGTGCCAGTAAAGAACATGGGACAGGGAAGCCCGGGGAGCTGTTTTTT.